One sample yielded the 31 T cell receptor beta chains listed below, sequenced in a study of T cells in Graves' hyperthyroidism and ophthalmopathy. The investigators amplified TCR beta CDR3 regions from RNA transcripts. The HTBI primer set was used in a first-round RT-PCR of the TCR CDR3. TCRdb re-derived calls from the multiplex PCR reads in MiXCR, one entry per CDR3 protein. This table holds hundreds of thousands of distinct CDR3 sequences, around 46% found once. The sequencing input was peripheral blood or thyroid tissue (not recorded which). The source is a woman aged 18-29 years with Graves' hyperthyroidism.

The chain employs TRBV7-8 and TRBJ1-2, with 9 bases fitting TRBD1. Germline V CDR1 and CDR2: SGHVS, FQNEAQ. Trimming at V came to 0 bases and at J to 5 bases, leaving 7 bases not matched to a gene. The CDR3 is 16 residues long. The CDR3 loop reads CASSLAETGGWYGYTF. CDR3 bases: TGTGCCAGCAGCTTAGCGGAGACAGGGGGATGGTATGGCTACACCTTC.

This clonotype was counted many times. The DNA for the CDR3 is TGTGCCAGCAGCATTCCGAACTCTGGAAACACCATATATTTT. Translating gives CASSIPNSGNTIYF. This rearrangement joins TRBV7-9 to TRBJ1-3; unclear D gene. There are 14 residues in the CDR3. CDR1 is SEHNR and CDR2 is FQNEAQ in the germline V gene (reference sequence). V was clipped by 5 bases and J by 0 bases, with 8 bases between them. Filled out from reference TRBV7-9 and TRBJ1-3, the complete variable domain reads DTGVSQNPRHKITKRGQNVTFRCDPISEHNRLYWYRQTLGQGPEFLTYFQNEAQLEKSRLLSDRFSAERPKGSFSTLEIQRTEQGDSAMYLCASSIPNSGNTIYFGEGSWLTVV.

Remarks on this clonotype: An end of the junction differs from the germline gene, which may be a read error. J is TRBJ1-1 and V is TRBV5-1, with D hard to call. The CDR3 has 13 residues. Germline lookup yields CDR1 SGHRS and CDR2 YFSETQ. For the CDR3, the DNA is TGCGCCAGCAGCTTGGCTGGGAACACTGAAGCTCTCTTT. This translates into CASSLAGNTEALF.

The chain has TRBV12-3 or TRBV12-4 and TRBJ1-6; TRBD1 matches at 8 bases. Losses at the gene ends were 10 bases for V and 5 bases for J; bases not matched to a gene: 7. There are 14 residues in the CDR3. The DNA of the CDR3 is TGTGCCACCCCGGGGACAGGCCATAATTCACCCCTCCACTTT. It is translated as CATPGTGHNSPLHF.

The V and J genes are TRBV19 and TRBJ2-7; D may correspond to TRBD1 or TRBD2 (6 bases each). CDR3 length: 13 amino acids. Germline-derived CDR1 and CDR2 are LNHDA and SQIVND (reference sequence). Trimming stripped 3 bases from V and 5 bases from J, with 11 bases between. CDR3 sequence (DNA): TGTGCCAGTAGTATCGGGGGCAGGGACGAGCAGTACTTC. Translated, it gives CASSIGGRDEQYF.

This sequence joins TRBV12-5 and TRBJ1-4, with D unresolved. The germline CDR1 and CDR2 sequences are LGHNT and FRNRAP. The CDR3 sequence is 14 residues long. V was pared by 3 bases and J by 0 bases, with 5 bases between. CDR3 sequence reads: CASGFLATNEKLFF. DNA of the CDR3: TGTGCTAGTGGTTTCCTTGCAACTAATGAAAAACTGTTTTTT.

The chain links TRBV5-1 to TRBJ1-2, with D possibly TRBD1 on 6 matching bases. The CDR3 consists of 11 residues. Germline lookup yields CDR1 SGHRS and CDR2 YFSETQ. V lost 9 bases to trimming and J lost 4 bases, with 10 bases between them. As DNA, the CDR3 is TGCGCCATGCAGGGGTTCTATGGCTACACCTTC. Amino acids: CAMQGFYGYTF.

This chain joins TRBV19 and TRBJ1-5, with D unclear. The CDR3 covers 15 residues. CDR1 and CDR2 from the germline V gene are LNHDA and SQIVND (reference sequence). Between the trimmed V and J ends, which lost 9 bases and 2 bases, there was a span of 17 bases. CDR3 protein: CASTLGRTGNQPQHF. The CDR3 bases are TGTGCCAGCACCCTGGGGAGGACTGGCAATCAGCCCCAGCATTTT.

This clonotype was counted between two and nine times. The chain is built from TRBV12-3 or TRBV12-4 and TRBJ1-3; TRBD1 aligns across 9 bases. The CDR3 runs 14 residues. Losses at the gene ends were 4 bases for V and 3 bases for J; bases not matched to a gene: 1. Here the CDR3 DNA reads TGTGCCAGCAGTTGGGGACAGGGTGGAAACACCATATATTTT. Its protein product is CASSWGQGGNTIYF.

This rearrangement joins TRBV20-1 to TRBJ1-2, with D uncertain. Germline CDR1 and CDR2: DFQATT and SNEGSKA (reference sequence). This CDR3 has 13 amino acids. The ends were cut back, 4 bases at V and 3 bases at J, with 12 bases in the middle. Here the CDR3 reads CSATHPADYGYTF. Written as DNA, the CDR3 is TGCAGTGCTACGCACCCCGCGGACTATGGCTACACCTTC.

The CDR3 coding sequence is TGTGCCAGCAGTGATGACTCTACTCTCCAAGAGACCCAGTACTTC. This translates into CASSDDSTLQETQYF. The rearrangement links TRBV7-2 to TRBJ2-5; D remains unclear. The CDR3 extends over 15 amino acids. V lost 6 bases to trimming and J lost 1 base, with 15 bases between them. The V gene's germline CDR1 is SGHTA and CDR2 FQGNSA. The full variable domain, completed using reference TRBV7-2 and TRBJ2-5, is GAGVSQSPSNKVTEKGKDVELRCDPISGHTALYWYRQSLGQGLEFLIYFQGNSAPDKSGLPSDRFSAERTGGSVSTLTIQRTQQEDSAVYLCASSDDSTLQETQYFGPGTRLLVL.

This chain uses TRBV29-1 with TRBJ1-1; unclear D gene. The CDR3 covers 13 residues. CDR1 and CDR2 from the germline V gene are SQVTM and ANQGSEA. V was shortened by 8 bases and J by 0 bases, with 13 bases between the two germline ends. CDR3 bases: TGCAGCTTGAATGGAGGGTTGAACACTGAAGCTTTCTTT. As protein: CSLNGGLNTEAFF.

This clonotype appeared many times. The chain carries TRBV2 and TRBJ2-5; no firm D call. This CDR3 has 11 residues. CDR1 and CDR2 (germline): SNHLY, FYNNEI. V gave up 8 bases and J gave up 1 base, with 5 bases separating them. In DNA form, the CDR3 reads TGTGCCAGCGGACCCCAAGAGACCCAGTACTTC. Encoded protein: CASGPQETQYF.

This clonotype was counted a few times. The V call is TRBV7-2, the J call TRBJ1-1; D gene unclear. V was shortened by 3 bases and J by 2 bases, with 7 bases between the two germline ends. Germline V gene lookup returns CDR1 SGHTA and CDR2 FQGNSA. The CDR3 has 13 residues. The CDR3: CASSFAINTEAFF. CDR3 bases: TGTGCCAGCAGCTTTGCAATTAACACTGAAGCTTTCTTT.

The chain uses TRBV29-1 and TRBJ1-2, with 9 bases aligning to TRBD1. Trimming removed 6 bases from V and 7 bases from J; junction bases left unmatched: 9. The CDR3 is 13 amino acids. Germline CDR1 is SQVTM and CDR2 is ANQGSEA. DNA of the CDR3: TGCAGCGTCCCTCACAGGGGGCGCGGTGGCTACACCTTC. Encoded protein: CSVPHRGRGGYTF.

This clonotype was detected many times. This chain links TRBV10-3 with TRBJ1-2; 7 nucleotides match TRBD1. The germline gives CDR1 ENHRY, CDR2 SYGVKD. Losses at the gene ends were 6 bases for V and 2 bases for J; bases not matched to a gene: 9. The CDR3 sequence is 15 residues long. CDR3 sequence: CAIRIRDRTNYGYTF. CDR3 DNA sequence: TGTGCCATCAGAATCCGGGACAGAACCAACTATGGCTACACCTTC.

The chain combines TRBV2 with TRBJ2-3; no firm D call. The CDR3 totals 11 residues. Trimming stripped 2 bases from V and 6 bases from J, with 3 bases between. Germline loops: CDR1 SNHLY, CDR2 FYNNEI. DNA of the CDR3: TGTGCCAGCAGTGAAAAGGATACGCAGTATTTT. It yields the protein CASSEKDTQYF.

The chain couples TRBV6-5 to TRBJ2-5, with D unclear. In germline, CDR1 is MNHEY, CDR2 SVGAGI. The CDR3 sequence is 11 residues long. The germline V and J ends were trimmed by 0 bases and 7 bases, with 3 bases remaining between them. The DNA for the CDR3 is TGTGCCAGCAGTTACTCGGGGACCCAGTACTTC. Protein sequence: CASSYSGTQYF.

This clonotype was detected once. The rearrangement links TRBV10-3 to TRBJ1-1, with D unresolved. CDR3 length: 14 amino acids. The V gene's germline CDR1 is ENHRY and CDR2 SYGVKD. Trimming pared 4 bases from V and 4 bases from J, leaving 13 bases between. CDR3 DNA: TGTGCCATCAGTGCTACGGGCCGAGGCACTGAAGCTTTCTTT. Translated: CAISATGRGTEAFF.

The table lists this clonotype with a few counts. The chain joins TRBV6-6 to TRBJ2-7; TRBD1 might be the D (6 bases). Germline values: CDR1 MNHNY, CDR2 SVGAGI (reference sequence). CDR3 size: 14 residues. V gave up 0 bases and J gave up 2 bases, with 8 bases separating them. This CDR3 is CASSYSAGAYEQYF. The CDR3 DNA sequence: TGTGCCAGCAGTTACTCGGCAGGGGCCTACGAGCAGTACTTC.

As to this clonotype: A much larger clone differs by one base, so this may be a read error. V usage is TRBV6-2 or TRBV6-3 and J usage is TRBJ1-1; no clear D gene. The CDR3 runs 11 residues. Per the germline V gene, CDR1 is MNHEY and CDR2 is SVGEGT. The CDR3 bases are TGTGCCAGCAGGAACACCGGGGAGCTGCTTTTT. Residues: CASRNTGELLF.

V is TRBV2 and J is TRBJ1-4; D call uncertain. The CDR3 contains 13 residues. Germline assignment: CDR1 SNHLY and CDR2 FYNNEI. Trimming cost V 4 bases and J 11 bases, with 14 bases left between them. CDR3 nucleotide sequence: TGTGCCAGCAGTGTTCAGACTAGCGGGAAACTGTTTTTT. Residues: CASSVQTSGKLFF.

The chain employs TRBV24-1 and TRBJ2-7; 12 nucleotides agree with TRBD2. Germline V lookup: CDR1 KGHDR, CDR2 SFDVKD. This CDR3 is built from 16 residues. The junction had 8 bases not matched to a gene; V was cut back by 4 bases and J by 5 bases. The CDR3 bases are TGTGCCACCAGTGACGCGCTAGCGGGAGGGCCCCACGAGCAGTACTTC. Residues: CATSDALAGGPHEQYF.

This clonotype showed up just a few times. CDR3 sequence: CASSLPPTDPTYEQYF. The CDR3 DNA reads TGTGCCAGCAGCTTACCTCCGACAGACCCTACCTACGAGCAGTACTTC. The rearrangement links TRBV7-8 to TRBJ2-7; weak D call: TRBD1 (5 bases). The CDR3 contains 16 residues. Germline V gene sequence: CDR1 SGHVS, CDR2 FQNEAQ. V was clipped by 2 bases and J by 2 bases, with 16 bases between them.

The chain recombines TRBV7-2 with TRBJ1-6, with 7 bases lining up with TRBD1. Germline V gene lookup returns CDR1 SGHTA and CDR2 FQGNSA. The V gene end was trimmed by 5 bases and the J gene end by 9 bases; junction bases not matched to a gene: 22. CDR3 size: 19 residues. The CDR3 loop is CASSASTGVKLSFGSPLHF. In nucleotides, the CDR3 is TGTGCCAGCAGCGCCAGTACAGGGGTGAAACTCTCTTTTGGTTCACCCCTCCACTTT.

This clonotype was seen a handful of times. In nucleotides, the CDR3 is TGCGCCAGCAGCTTGGCCGGGCGACCTGACTACGAGCAGTACTTC. Protein sequence: CASSLAGRPDYEQYF. The chain links TRBV5-1 to TRBJ2-7; D remains ambiguous. This CDR3 is 15 amino acids long. Germline V gene lookup returns CDR1 SGHRS and CDR2 YFSETQ. Between the trimmed V and J ends, which lost 0 bases and 3 bases, there was a span of 13 bases.

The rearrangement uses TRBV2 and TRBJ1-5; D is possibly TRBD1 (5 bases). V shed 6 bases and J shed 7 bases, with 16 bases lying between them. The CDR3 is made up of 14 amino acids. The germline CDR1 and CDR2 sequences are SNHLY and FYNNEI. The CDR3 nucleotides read TGTGCCAGCAGCCAGGGAGGACGGACCCAGCCCCAGCATTTT. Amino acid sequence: CASSQGGRTQPQHF.

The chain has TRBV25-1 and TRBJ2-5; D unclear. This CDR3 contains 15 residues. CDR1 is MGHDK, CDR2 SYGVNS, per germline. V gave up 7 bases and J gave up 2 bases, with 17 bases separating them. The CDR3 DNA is TGTGCCAGCAAGGTGAGCGCGAGAAGGCAAGAGACCCAGTACTTC. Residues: CASKVSARRQETQYF.

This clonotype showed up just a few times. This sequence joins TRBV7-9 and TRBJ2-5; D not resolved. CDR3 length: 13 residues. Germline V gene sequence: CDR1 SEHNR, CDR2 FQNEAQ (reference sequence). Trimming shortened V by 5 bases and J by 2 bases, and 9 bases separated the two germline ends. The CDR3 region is CASSPTEQETQYF. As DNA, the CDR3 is TGTGCCAGCAGCCCGACGGAACAAGAGACCCAGTACTTC. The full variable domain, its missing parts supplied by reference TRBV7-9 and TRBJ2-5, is DTGVSQNPRHKITKRGQNVTFRCDPISEHNRLYWYRQTLGQGPEFLTYFQNEAQLEKSRLLSDRFSAERPKGSFSTLEIQRTEQGDSAMYLCASSPTEQETQYFGPGTRLLVL.

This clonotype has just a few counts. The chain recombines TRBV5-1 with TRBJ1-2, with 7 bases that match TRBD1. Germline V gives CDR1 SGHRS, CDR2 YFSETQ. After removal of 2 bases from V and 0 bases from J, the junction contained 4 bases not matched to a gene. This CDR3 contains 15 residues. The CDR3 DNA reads TGCGCCAGCAGCTTCGGACAGGCGACTAACTATGGCTACACCTTC. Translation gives CASSFGQATNYGYTF.

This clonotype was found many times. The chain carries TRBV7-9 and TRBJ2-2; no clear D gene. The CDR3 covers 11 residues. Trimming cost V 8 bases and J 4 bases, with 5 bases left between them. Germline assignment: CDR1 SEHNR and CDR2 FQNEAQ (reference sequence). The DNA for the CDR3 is TGTGCCAGCGCAGCCACCGGGGAGCTGTTTTTT. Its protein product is CASAATGELFF.